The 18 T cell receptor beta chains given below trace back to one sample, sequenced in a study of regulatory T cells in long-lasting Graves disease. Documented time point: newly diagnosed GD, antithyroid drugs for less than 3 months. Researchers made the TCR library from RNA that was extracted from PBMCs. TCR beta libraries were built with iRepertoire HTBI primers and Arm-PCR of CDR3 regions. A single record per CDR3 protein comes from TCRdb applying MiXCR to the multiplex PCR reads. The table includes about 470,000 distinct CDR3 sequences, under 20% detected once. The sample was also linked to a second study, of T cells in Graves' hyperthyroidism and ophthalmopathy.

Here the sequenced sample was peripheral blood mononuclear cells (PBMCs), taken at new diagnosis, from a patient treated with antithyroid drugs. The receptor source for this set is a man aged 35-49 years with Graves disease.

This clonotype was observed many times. The CDR3 here is CASSRRSSAQYHNEQFF. CDR3 DNA sequence: TGTGCCAGCAGCCGCAGATCTAGCGCCCAGTACCACAATGAGCAGTTCTTC. The gene calls are TRBV11-2 and TRBJ2-1; D possibly corresponds to TRBD2 (6 bases). The V and J ends lost 5 bases and 5 bases respectively, with 22 bases between them. CDR3 size: 17 residues. Germline V gene lookup returns CDR1 SGHAT and CDR2 FQNNGV.

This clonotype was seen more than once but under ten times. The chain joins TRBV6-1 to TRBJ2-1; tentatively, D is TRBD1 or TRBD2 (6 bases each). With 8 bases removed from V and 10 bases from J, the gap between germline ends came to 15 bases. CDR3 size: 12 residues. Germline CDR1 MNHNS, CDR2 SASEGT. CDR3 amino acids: CASWGDNYEQFF. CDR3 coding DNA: TGTGCCAGCTGGGGGGACAATTACGAGCAGTTCTTC.

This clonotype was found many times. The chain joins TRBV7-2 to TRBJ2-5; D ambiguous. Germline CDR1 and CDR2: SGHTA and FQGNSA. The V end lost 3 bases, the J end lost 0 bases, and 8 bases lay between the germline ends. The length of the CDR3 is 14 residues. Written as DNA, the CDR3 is TGTGCCAGCAGCTTTAGGCCAAACCAAGAGACCCAGTACTTC. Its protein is CASSFRPNQETQYF.

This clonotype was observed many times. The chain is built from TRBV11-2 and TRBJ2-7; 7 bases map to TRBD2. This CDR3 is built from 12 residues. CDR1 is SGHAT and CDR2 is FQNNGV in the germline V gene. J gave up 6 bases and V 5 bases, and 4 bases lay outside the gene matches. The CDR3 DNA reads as TGTGCCAGCAGCATGGGGGGGGTCGAGCAGTACTTC. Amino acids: CASSMGGVEQYF.

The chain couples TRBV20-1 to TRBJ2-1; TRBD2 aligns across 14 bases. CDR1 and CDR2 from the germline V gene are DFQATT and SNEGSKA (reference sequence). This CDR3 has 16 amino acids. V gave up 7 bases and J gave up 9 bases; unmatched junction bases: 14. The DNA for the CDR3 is TGCAGTGTCCCGGGACTAGCGGGAGTAATAAGAGGTGAGCAGTTCTTC. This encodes CSVPGLAGVIRGEQFF.

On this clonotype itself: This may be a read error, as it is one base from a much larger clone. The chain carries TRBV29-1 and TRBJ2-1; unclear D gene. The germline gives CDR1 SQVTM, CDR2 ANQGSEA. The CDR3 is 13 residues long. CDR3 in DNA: TGCAGCGTCGGAGCCCTCCCTGACAATGAGCGGTTCTTC. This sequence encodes CSVGALPDNERFF.

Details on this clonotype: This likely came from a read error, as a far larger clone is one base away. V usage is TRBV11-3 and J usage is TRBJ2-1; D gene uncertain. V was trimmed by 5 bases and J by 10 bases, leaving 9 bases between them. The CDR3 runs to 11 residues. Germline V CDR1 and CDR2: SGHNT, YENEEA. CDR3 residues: CASSTLEEQFF. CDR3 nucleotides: TGTGCCAGCAGCACCCTGGAGGAGCAGTTCTTC.

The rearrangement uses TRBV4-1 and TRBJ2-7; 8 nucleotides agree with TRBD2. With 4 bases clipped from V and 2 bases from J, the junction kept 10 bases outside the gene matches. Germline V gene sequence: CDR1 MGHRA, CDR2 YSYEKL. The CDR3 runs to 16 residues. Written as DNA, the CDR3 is TGCGCCAGCAGCCCGGTCACTAGCGGACGACCCTACGAGCAGTACTTC. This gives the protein CASSPVTSGRPYEQYF.

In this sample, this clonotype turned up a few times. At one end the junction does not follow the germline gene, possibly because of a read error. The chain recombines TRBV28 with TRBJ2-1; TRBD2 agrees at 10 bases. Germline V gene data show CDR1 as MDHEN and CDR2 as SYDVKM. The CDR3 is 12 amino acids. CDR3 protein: CASSLGLAGVVF. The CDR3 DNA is TGTGCCAGCAGTTTAGGCCTAGCGGGAGTGGTCTTC.

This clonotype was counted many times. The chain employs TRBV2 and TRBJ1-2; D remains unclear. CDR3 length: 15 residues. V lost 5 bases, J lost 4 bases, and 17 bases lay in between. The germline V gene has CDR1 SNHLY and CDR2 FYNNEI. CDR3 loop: CASSLDTRVVYGYTF. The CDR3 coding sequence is TGTGCCAGCAGTCTCGATACGCGGGTTGTCTATGGCTACACCTTC.

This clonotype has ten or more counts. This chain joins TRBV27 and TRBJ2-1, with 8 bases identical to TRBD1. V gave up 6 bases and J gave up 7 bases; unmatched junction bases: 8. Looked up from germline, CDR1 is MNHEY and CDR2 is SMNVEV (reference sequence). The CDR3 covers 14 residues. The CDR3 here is CASSHGTGTNEQFF. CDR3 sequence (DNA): TGTGCCAGCAGCCACGGGACAGGAACTAATGAGCAGTTCTTC.

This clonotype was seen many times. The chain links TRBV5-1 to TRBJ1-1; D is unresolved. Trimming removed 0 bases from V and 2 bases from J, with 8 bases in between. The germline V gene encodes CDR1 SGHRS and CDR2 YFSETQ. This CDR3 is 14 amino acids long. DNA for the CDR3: TGCGCCAGCAGCTTGGCGGATTATAACACTGAAGCTTTCTTT. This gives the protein CASSLADYNTEAFF.

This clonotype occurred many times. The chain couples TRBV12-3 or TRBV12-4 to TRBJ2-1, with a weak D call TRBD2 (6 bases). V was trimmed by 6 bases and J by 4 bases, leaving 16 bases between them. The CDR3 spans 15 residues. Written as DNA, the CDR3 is TGTGCCAGCAGCCTTAGCGGAGGGAAGTACAATGAGCAGTTCTTC. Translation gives CASSLSGGKYNEQFF.

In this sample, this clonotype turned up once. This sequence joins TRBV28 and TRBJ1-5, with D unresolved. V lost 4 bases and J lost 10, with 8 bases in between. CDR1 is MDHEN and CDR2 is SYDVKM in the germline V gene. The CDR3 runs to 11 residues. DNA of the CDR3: TGTGCCAGCAGTTCCCAGCATCCCCAGCATTTT. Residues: CASSSQHPQHF. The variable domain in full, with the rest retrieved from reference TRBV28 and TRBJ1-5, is DVKVTQSSRYLVKRTGEKVFLECVQDMDHENMFWYRQDPGLGLRLIYFSYDVKMKEKGDIPEGYSVSREKKERFSLILESASTNQTSMYLCASSSQHPQHFGDGTRLSIL.

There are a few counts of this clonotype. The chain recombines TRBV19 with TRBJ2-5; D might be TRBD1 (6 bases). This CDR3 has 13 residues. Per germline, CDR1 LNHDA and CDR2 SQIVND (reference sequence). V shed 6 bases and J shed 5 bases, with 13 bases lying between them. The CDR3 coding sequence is TGTGCCAGTAGACCGGGACAATTGGAGACCCAGTACTTC. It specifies CASRPGQLETQYF.

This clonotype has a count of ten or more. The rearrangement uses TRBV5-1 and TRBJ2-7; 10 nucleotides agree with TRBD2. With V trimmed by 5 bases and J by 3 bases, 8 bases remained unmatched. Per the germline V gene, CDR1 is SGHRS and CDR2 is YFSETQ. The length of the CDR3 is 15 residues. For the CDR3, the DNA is TGCGCCAGCAGACTAGCGGGACCCTCCGTCTACGAGCAGTACTTC. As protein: CASRLAGPSVYEQYF.

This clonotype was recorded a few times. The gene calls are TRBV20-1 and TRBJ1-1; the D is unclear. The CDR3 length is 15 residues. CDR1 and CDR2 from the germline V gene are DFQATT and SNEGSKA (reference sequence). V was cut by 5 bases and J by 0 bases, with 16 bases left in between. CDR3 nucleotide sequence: TGCAGTGCTCCGAGGGTCGGGCCTATGAACACTGAAGCTTTCTTT. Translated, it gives CSAPRVGPMNTEAFF.

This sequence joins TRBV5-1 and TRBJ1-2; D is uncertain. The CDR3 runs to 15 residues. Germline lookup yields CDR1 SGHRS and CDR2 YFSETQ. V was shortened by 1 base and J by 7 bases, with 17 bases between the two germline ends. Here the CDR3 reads CASSLWLEGLGGYTF. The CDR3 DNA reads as TGCGCCAGCAGCTTGTGGCTGGAAGGGTTGGGTGGCTACACCTTC.